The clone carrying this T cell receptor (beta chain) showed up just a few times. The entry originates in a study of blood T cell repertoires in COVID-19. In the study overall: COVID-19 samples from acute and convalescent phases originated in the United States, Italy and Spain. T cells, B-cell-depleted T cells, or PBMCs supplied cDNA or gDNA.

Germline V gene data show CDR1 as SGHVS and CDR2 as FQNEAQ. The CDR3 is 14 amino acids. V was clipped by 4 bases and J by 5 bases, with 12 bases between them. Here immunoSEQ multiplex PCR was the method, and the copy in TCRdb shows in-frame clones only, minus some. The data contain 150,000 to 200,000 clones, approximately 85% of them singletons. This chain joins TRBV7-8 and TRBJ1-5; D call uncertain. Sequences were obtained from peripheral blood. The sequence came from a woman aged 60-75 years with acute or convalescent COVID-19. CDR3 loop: CASSSTYGDQPQHF. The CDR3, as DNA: TGTGCCAGCAGCTCGACTTATGGAGATCAGCCCCAGCATTTT.